The rows below give T cell receptor beta chains drawn from one sample of a study of beta chain features in type 1 diabetes. The data were produced by immunoSEQ multiplex PCR, yet TCRdb's version contains in-frame clones alone and is incomplete. In the table there are approximately 730,000 clones, around an eighth of which are singletons. Sequencing was done on a sample of naive CD4+ T cells from blood. All receptors derive from a man younger than 35 with type 1 diabetes. Each CDR3 is given with its conserved first and last residue. The order of the fields is V gene, J gene, CDR3 protein.

V: TRBV7-2
J: TRBJ2-1
CDR3: CASSLNLYNEQFF

V: TRBV19
J: TRBJ1-3
CDR3: CASSRDTIYF

V: TRBV11-3
J: TRBJ1-2
CDR3: CASSSPGLPIGYTF

V: TRBV9
J: TRBJ2-7
CDR3: CASSPAGGRPYEQYF

V: TRBV6-5
J: TRBJ1-1
CDR3: CASMQYQRHEAFF

V: TRBV6-5
J: TRBJ1-6
CDR3: CASSYSRTGGYSPLHF

V: TRBV18
J: TRBJ2-5
CDR3: CASSSGTKETQYF

V: TRBV7-9
J: TRBJ2-3
CDR3: CASSHTNRGITDTQYF

V: TRBV30
J: TRBJ1-2
CDR3: CAWSPVGNYGYTF

V: TRBV6-6
J: TRBJ1-3
CDR3: CASEGDGNTIYF

V: TRBV5-4
J: TRBJ1-5
CDR3: CASSRGGNQPQHF

V: TRBV30
J: TRBJ1-2
CDR3: CAWGGAWNGYTF

V: TRBV30
J: TRBJ1-1
CDR3: CAWSPLTEAFF

V: TRBV13
J: TRBJ2-4
CDR3: CASSLGPGQGESWVKNIQYF

V: TRBV5-1
J: TRBJ2-1
CDR3: CASSLAAGWQVNEQFF

V: TRBV30
J: TRBJ2-7
CDR3: CAWSPTGPYEQYF

V: TRBV20-1
J: TRBJ1-1
CDR3: CSATRNTEAFF

V: TRBV29-1
J: TRBJ2-2
CDR3: CSSRRSTGELFF

V: TRBV19
J: TRBJ2-6
CDR3: CASSRDRGSGANVLTF

V: TRBV20-1
J: TRBJ2-5
CDR3: CSGQHQETQYF

V: TRBV29-1
J: TRBJ1-1
CDR3: CSLVDRGEAFF

V: TRBV7-9
J: TRBJ1-5
CDR3: CASSLAGHQPQHF

V: TRBV28
J: TRBJ1-1
CDR3: CASSLPTGQENTEAFF

V: TRBV7-7
J: TRBJ2-5
CDR3: CASSKDSGGRTQYF

V: TRBV30
J: TRBJ2-5
CDR3: CASSAGVETQYF

V: TRBV2
J: TRBJ1-2
CDR3: CASSGDGSHGYTF

V: TRBV5-4
J: TRBJ1-1
CDR3: CASSPVRGSRAFF

V: TRBV14
J: TRBJ1-2
CDR3: CASSQDEGPYGYTF

V: TRBV20-1
J: TRBJ2-1
CDR3: CSARGGNEQFF

V: TRBV9
J: TRBJ2-2
CDR3: CASSPRRDTSRTGELFF

V: TRBV27
J: TRBJ1-3
CDR3: CASSMTTGEAGNTIYF

V: TRBV7-9
J: TRBJ2-2
CDR3: CASSFVTGHMGTGELFF

V: TRBV19
J: TRBJ2-2
CDR3: CASRSQGPGELFF

V: TRBV6-1
J: TRBJ2-4
CDR3: CAHQGTQGANIQYF

V: TRBV5-6
J: TRBJ1-1
CDR3: CASRGHTEAFF

V: TRBV10-1
J: TRBJ2-5
CDR3: CASSATGLSQYF

V: TRBV29-1
J: TRBJ2-3
CDR3: CSVVGLPSTDTQYF

V: TRBV5-4
J: TRBJ2-7
CDR3: CASSLGLANSYEQYF

V: TRBV7-9
J: TRBJ1-2
CDR3: CASSPAFTLNYGYTF

V: TRBV6-6
J: TRBJ2-5
CDR3: CAISDRGSQETQYF

V: TRBV30
J: TRBJ2-7
CDR3: CAWRDGSRHEQYF

V: TRBV25-1
J: TRBJ2-3
CDR3: CASSATGDTQYF

V: TRBV7-6
J: TRBJ1-2
CDR3: CASSLAGGVNGYTF

V: TRBV2
J: TRBJ2-1
CDR3: CASSEPWTSDNEQFF

V: TRBV28
J: TRBJ1-5
CDR3: CASSSGWDQPQHF

V: TRBV5-1
J: TRBJ2-7
CDR3: CASSLLGLLSYEQYF

V: TRBV27
J: TRBJ1-5
CDR3: CASSPLPGGNSNQPQHF

V: TRBV10-3
J: TRBJ2-5
CDR3: CATRGGQETQYF